Following are 30 T cell receptor beta chains from one sample sequenced in a study of CD8 T cells in ankylosing spondylitis (dated by TCRdb to 2016 to 2017). Library generation was performed with 5' RACE. The instrument given in TCRdb is Illumina HiSeq 2500. TCRdb handled the public reads itself, with Q25 trimming in fastp and clone calling in MiXCR, and kept productive beta chains. A single entry per CDR3 protein holds the most common genes and DNA from its merged rows. Present in this sample are 300,000 to 350,000 distinct CDR3 sequences, about a fifth of which were seen just once. The biggest ten clones account for roughly 3.4% of the sample. The specimen was blood, either unsorted or a sorted T cell fraction (not recorded which). These receptors were taken from a female donor with ankylosing spondylitis or in good health (not recorded which).

The chain uses TRBV3-1 and TRBJ1-2; D unclear. Germline V gene sequence: CDR1 LGHDT, CDR2 YNNKEL (reference sequence). V was shortened by 0 bases and J by 2 bases, with 10 bases between the two germline ends. The CDR3 covers 15 residues. CDR3 in DNA: TGTGCCAGCAGCCAAGATCTCGGGCAGAACTATGGCTACACCTTC. It is translated as CASSQDLGQNYGYTF.

There are a few counts of this clonotype. The chain joins TRBV6-5 to TRBJ1-1; D remains ambiguous. The V end was cut by 4 bases, the J end by 1 base, with 10 bases between. CDR3 length equals 14 residues. CDR1 is MNHEY and CDR2 is SVGAGI in the germline V gene. The CDR3 reads CASSFYRENTEAFF. The CDR3 nucleotides are TGTGCCAGCAGTTTCTACAGAGAGAACACTGAAGCTTTCTTT.

The rearrangement uses TRBV7-3 and TRBJ2-7; 7 bases fit TRBD1. Trimming took 4 bases from V and 2 from J; bases not matched to a gene: 8. The CDR3 totals 15 residues. CDR1 and CDR2 (germline): SGHTA, FQGTGA. CDR3 coding DNA: TGTGCCAGCAGCTCCTCCGGGACAGACCCCTACGAGCAGTACTTC. Its translation is CASSSSGTDPYEQYF.

This clonotype was observed a handful of times. Its ends do not fully match the called genes, so a read error is possible. The gene calls are TRBV4-3 and TRBJ2-3; 12 nucleotides align to TRBD2. Germline loops: CDR1 LGHNA, CDR2 YSLEER. The CDR3 spans 14 residues. The CDR3 sequence: CASSQLAGGPKVDF. The CDR3 DNA follows: TGCGCCAGCAGCCAACTAGCGGGAGGGCCGAAGGTGGATTTT.

This clonotype was found a few times. The DNA of the CDR3 is TGTGCCAGCAGTGACCGGGGACAGCAAGAGACCCAGTACTTC. Translation: CASSDRGQQETQYF. The rearrangement uses TRBV6-1 and TRBJ2-5, with TRBD1 identical over 7 bases. The CDR3 consists of 14 residues. V dropped 3 bases and J dropped 2; count of bases not matched to a gene: 3. The germline V gene has CDR1 MNHNS and CDR2 SASEGT.

There are many counts of this clonotype. The chain links TRBV12-3 or TRBV12-4 to TRBJ2-7; D may be TRBD2 (5 bases). The CDR3 consists of 13 residues. The V and J ends lost 3 bases and 1 base respectively, with 7 bases between them. The CDR3 DNA follows: TGTGCCAGCAGTTTTCGGGGATCCTACGAGCAGTACTTC. It specifies CASSFRGSYEQYF.

The genes are TRBV27 and TRBJ2-3; TRBD1 matches at 11 bases. V lost 7 bases and J lost 2; bases outside the gene matches: 11. CDR3 length equals 17 residues. The germline CDR1 and CDR2 sequences are MNHEY and SMNVEV (reference sequence). The CDR3 protein is CASTLRDRGMSTDTQYF. DNA of the CDR3: TGTGCCAGCACCCTCCGGGACAGGGGGATGTCCACAGATACGCAGTATTTT.

Only a few counts were recorded for this clonotype. In DNA, the CDR3 is TGTGCCAGCAGTGAATTTCGCTTGGGGGGAGAGACCCAGTACTTC. It encodes CASSEFRLGGETQYF. V and J are TRBV25-1 and TRBJ2-5; tentative D call: TRBD2 (6 bases). The CDR3 contains 15 residues. CDR1 is MGHDK and CDR2 is SYGVNS in the germline V gene. Trimming took off 1 base at V and 4 bases at J, with 13 bases between the two ends.

This clonotype was detected only a few times. The J gene is TRBJ2-7, the V gene TRBV25-1; 7 bases line up with TRBD2. V shed 3 bases and J 3 bases; nucleotides not matched to a gene: 2. The CDR3 has 13 amino acids. Germline-derived CDR1 and CDR2 are MGHDK and SYGVNS. DNA for the CDR3: TGTGCCAGCAGTGAGACTAGCAGCTACGAGCAGTACTTC. This encodes CASSETSSYEQYF.

The sample holds a few counts of this clonotype. The chain couples TRBV5-1 to TRBJ1-1; perhaps TRBD1 as D (5 bases). Looked up from germline, CDR1 is SGHRS and CDR2 is YFSETQ. V was cut by 4 bases and J by 5 bases, with 12 bases left in between. There are 13 residues in the CDR3. The CDR3 DNA sequence: TGCGCCAGCAGCAGGGTGAGGGGTACTGAAGCTTTCTTT. Amino acid sequence: CASSRVRGTEAFF. The entire variable domain, with the rest obtained from reference TRBV5-1 and TRBJ1-1, is as follows: KAGVTQTPRYLIKTRGQQVTLSCSPISGHRSVSWYQQTPGQGLQFLFEYFSETQRNKGNFPGRFSGRQFSNSRSEMNVSTLELGDSALYLCASSRVRGTEAFFGQGTRLTVV.

This chain connects TRBV28 to TRBJ2-5, with D unresolved. CDR3 length: 12 residues. Germline CDR1 reads MDHEN; CDR2 reads SYDVKM. Trimming removed 6 bases from V and 7 bases from J, with 12 bases in between. CDR3 nucleotides: TGTGCCAGCAGATCTCCCCCGGGGACCCAGTACTTC. This encodes CASRSPPGTQYF.

CDR3 coding DNA: TGCGCCAGCAGCTTTAGTGGAGGGGAGTACGAGCAGTACTTC. Its protein product is CASSFSGGEYEQYF. This chain uses TRBV5-1 with TRBJ2-7, with a possible D match to TRBD2 (6 bases). The CDR3 has 14 residues. V was shortened by 2 bases and J by 4 bases, with 13 bases between the two germline ends. Germline V gene lookup returns CDR1 SGHRS and CDR2 YFSETQ.

Only a few counts were recorded for this clonotype. The J gene is TRBJ1-2, the V gene TRBV6-5; D may be TRBD1 (6 bases). This CDR3 has 15 residues. V was trimmed by 2 bases and J by 4 bases, leaving 14 bases between them. The germline gives CDR1 MNHEY, CDR2 SVGAGI. The DNA for the CDR3 is TGTGCCAGCAGTTACACACCAGGACAGTTCTATGGCTACACCTTC. Its protein is CASSYTPGQFYGYTF.

V is TRBV7-9 and J is TRBJ2-7, with D perhaps TRBD2 (7 bases). The germline V and J ends were trimmed by 5 bases and 8 bases, with 25 bases remaining between them. The CDR3 is made up of 16 amino acids. The germline V gene has CDR1 SEHNR and CDR2 FQNEAQ (reference sequence). CDR3 nucleotide sequence: TGTGCCAGCAGCAAGACTTTCGGGGGCGGGGAGGGTAAGCAGTACTTC. Translated, it gives CASSKTFGGGEGKQYF.

This clonotype came up a few times. V is TRBV24-1 and J is TRBJ1-5, with 12 bases aligning to TRBD1. This CDR3 has 20 residues. CDR1 and CDR2 (germline): KGHDR, SFDVKD. V lost 1 base to trimming and J lost 1 base; unmatched junction nucleotides: 10. Written as DNA, the CDR3 is TGTGCCACCAGTGATTTAGGGACAGGGGGCCGGTCCCGAAGCAATCAGCCCCAGCATTTT. Translation gives CATSDLGTGGRSRSNQPQHF.

The rearrangement links TRBV30 to TRBJ1-5, with a tentative D call TRBD1 (5 bases). Trimming left V 5 bases short and J 0 bases short, with 8 bases between. The CDR3 is 13 amino acids. Per germline, CDR1 GTSNPN and CDR2 SVGIG (reference sequence). This CDR3 reads CAWGRDSNQPQHF. Here the CDR3 DNA reads TGTGCCTGGGGCAGGGATAGCAATCAGCCCCAGCATTTT.

This clonotype was recorded at least ten times. The CDR3 loop reads CSVNPGRVGYTEAFF. DNA of the CDR3: TGCAGCGTTAACCCGGGGAGGGTCGGTTACACTGAAGCTTTCTTT. The rearrangement joins TRBV29-1 to TRBJ1-1, with D unresolved. The CDR3 loop spans 15 amino acids. Germline V gene lookup returns CDR1 SQVTM and CDR2 ANQGSEA. Trimming left V 5 bases short and J 3 bases short, with 19 bases between.

This clonotype showed up many times. The V gene is TRBV12-3 or TRBV12-4, the J gene TRBJ2-3; D may be TRBD1 (6 bases). The CDR3 is 17 residues long. V was cut by 0 bases and J by 5 bases, with 18 bases left in between. The CDR3 region has the DNA TGTGCCAGCAGTTTAGCGGGGCAGGGGAGAATGCGAGATACGCAGTATTTT. Protein sequence: CASSLAGQGRMRDTQYF.

This clonotype was counted a few times. The rearrangement links TRBV6-1 to TRBJ2-7, with unresolved D. CDR3 length: 14 residues. Trimming shortened V by 10 bases and J by 2 bases, and 18 bases separated the two germline ends. Germline CDR1 and CDR2: MNHNS and SASEGT. The CDR3 here is CATDDRGLTYEQYF. The CDR3 region has the DNA TGTGCCACCGATGACCGAGGTCTTACCTACGAGCAGTACTTC.

The chain is built from TRBV30 and TRBJ1-1; 7 bases fit TRBD1. The V gene end was trimmed by 2 bases and the J gene end by 5 bases; junction bases not matched to a gene: 5. Germline CDR1 reads GTSNPN; CDR2 reads SVGIG (reference sequence). The CDR3 is 13 residues long. The CDR3 protein is CAWSSTGRTEAFF. CDR3 DNA: TGTGCCTGGAGTTCGACAGGGAGGACTGAAGCTTTCTTT.

The chain recombines TRBV6-2 or TRBV6-3 with TRBJ2-1, with D perhaps TRBD1 or TRBD2 (5 bases each). With 10 bases removed from V and 8 bases from J, the gap between germline ends came to 24 bases. Germline lookup yields CDR1 MNHEY and CDR2 SVGEGT. CDR3 length: 15 amino acids. The CDR3 spells CATKIEGRWGYEQFF. The CDR3 DNA is TGTGCCACCAAAATCGAGGGCAGATGGGGGTATGAGCAGTTCTTC.

This clonotype was recorded many times. The rearrangement uses TRBV7-9 and TRBJ1-2, with D maybe TRBD1 (5 bases). This CDR3 comprises 14 residues. V gave up 4 bases and J gave up 9 bases, with 18 bases separating them. CDR1 is SEHNR, CDR2 FQNEAQ, per germline (reference sequence). The CDR3 DNA reads as TGTGCCAGCAGCTACCGGACACGGAGGAATCGCTACACCTTC. The encoded protein is CASSYRTRRNRYTF.

This rearrangement joins TRBV20-1 to TRBJ2-3; 12 positions agree with TRBD2. Germline CDR1 and CDR2: DFQATT and SNEGSKA (reference sequence). This CDR3 has 14 residues. The trim removed 5 bases at V and 5 bases at J, leaving 5 bases unmatched. In nucleotides, the CDR3 is TGCAGTGCTGAGAGGGGACTAGCGGGAGATACGCAGTATTTT. Protein product: CSAERGLAGDTQYF.

CDR3 sequence reads: CASSQKGGARGTDTQYF. CDR3 sequence (DNA): TGCGCCAGCAGCCAAAAGGGGGGGGCGCGGGGCACAGATACGCAGTATTTT. The rearrangement joins TRBV4-3 to TRBJ2-3, with D possibly matching TRBD2 (7 bases). The V gene's germline CDR1 is LGHNA and CDR2 YSLEER. The V gene lost 2 bases and the J gene lost 1 base, with 16 bases spanning the gap. CDR3 size: 17 residues.

This clonotype showed up many times. The V gene is TRBV10-3, the J gene TRBJ2-5, with 10 nucleotides matching TRBD2. Germline loops: CDR1 ENHRY, CDR2 SYGVKD. CDR3 length: 17 residues. The trim removed 3 bases at V and 0 bases at J, leaving 7 bases unmatched. The CDR3 region is CAISESPGLANQETQYF. The CDR3 DNA reads TGTGCCATCAGTGAATCGCCGGGACTAGCGAACCAAGAGACCCAGTACTTC.

This clonotype was counted a few times. The chain recombines TRBV6-1 with TRBJ2-7; 8 nucleotides align to TRBD1. CDR3 size: 14 residues. Germline V lookup: CDR1 MNHNS, CDR2 SASEGT. Losses at the gene ends were 9 bases for V and 0 bases for J; bases not matched to a gene: 7. The CDR3 is CASRTGSSSYEQYF. DNA of the CDR3: TGTGCCAGTAGGACAGGGTCGAGCTCCTACGAGCAGTACTTC.

The chain recombines TRBV13 with TRBJ1-1; D call uncertain. In germline, CDR1 is PRHDT, CDR2 FYEKMQ (reference sequence). The CDR3 has 16 residues. V was cut by 6 bases and J by 4 bases, with 21 bases left in between. The CDR3 protein is CASSFRGGISTTEAFF. CDR3 coding DNA: TGTGCCAGCAGTTTCCGGGGAGGGATCTCGACCACTGAAGCTTTCTTT. The variable domain in full, with the rest retrieved from reference TRBV13 and TRBJ1-1, is AAGVIQSPRHLIKEKRETATLKCYPIPRHDTVYWYQQGPGQDPQFLISFYEKMQSDKGSIPDRFSAQQFSDYHSELNMSSLELGDSALYFCASSFRGGISTTEAFFGQGTRLTVV.

This clonotype was detected a few times. The genes are TRBV6-2 or TRBV6-3 and TRBJ1-2, with TRBD1 matching 7 bases. J was trimmed by 6 bases and V by 7 bases; bases with no gene match: 5. The germline V gene encodes CDR1 MNHEY and CDR2 SVGEGT. This CDR3 is 12 amino acids long. CDR3 nucleotide sequence: TGTGCCAGCACGGGGACAGAGAATGGCTACACCTTC. Translation: CASTGTENGYTF.

V usage is TRBV20-1 and J usage is TRBJ2-1; 10 bases map to TRBD2. The CDR3 runs to 17 residues. The V and J ends lost 6 bases and 0 bases, in that order; junction bases with no gene match: 11. The germline CDR1 and CDR2 sequences are DFQATT and SNEGSKA (reference sequence). CDR3 in amino acids: CSALVQAGGPSYNEQFF. DNA for the CDR3: TGCAGTGCCCTGGTTCAAGCGGGAGGGCCCTCCTACAATGAGCAGTTCTTC.

The sample holds many counts of this clonotype. This chain links TRBV29-1 with TRBJ2-7, with D maybe TRBD1 (5 bases). The CDR3 sequence is 13 residues long. Germline V gives CDR1 SQVTM, CDR2 ANQGSEA. Trimming pared 4 bases from V and 3 bases from J, leaving 13 bases between. The CDR3 reads CSVASDKNYEQYF. CDR3 DNA: TGCAGCGTTGCATCGGACAAAAACTACGAGCAGTACTTC.